This T cell receptor beta chain was recovered during a study of low-dose radiotherapy and immunotherapy resistance in tumors. This clonotype turned up a few times. TRAV- and TRBV-specific primers, spanning alpha and beta chains, primed first-strand cDNA. The authors ran 15 to 20 PCR cycles to amplify TCRs with a constant-region primer and V-primer adapter. TCRdb re-called the reads with MiXCR, one entry per CDR3 protein. The sample holds tens of thousands of distinct CDR3 sequences, less than 40% seen once. Time point denoted: before trial treatment. This sample comprised PBMCs, obtained before treatment. The TCR comes from a male donor with gallbladder cancer.

In DNA form, the CDR3 reads TGTGCCACCAGCAGAGATCCCCCTTGGTCAGGGGGTGTCGCAGATACGCAGTATTTT. Encoded protein: CATSRDPPWSGGVADTQYF. V and J are TRBV15 and TRBJ2-3, with 7 bases fitting TRBD1. Germline lookup yields CDR1 LNHNV and CDR2 YYDKDF (reference sequence). The CDR3 covers 19 residues. The junction had 16 bases not matched to a gene; V was cut back by 0 bases and J by 4 bases.